This TCR beta chain was identified during a study of cytomegalovirus exposure and HLA in healthy donors (dated by TCRdb to about 2017). For the wider study: An earlier analysis of roughly 570 of the donors reported 276 Gb of sequence data and some 110 million unique TCR beta sequences obtained from about 179 million T cells. An early release that covered roughly 600 HLA-typed donors contained approximately 300 gigabases of sequencing data and 80 million or so unique TCR sequences. Of the roughly 400 genotyped donors, around 81% fell in the genetic ancestry cluster associated with self-reported Caucasian donors. The study aimed to test whether cataloging public T cell receptors could reveal signatures of past pathogen exposure. Using immunosequencing, the study profiled T cell repertoires from 550 to 750 subjects and related those repertoires to cytomegalovirus serostatus. In addition to the first cohort of 666 subjects, a separate validation cohort of over 90 different subjects was used. To predict cytomegalovirus infection status, the study combined high-throughput TCR immunosequencing, statistical association of individual TCRs with disease status, and machine learning. In a later analysis, previously published TCR beta repertoires from more than 500 donors were re-analyzed and high-resolution HLA genotyping was added so that TCR occurrence patterns could be studied. In the later analysis, no new phenotypic data were used to find candidate immune exposures; instead, reliance was placed on TCR beta sequences and their occurrence across donors. An earlier analysis of 587 of the donors used high-throughput TCR beta sequencing to judge whether each TCR beta V gene segment behaved as functional or pseudogenic. Alongside the repertoire data, information on donor age, sex, ethnicity and CMV serostatus was compiled. In a later genetic analysis, genome-wide SNP genotypes for about three fifths of the roughly 670 donors were used, and that subset was treated as a discovery cohort. Every discovery cohort repertoire had been produced on one sequencing platform. Class I and class II HLA loci were covered by the typing at four-digit resolution. The number of typed donors differed by locus: 629-630 for A, B, C, DRB1 and DQB1; 522 for DQA1; some 610 for DPA1; and about 450 for DPB1. About five DR-DQ haplotypes were handled as single units for association and clustering, since linkage in the cohort was strong. Among 398 genotyped donors of the cohort, an average of around 240,000 unique TCR beta nucleotide sequences was sequenced per donor, of which 15% to 20% were non-productive. Broad study findings and their caveats: A few of the identified cytomegalovirus-associated TCR beta chains were confirmed in vitro to be specific for cytomegalovirus antigens. A further reported finding was that TCR beta sequences accurately predicted the HLA-A and HLA-B alleles for most subjects in the first cohort. The classifier was reported to diagnose cytomegalovirus status with high specificity and sensitivity in both the original and validation cohorts. V-gene and J-gene trimming of TCR beta chains was associated with a missense DCLRE1C variant in a later genetic analysis, and the association was replicated in an independent cohort. The study listed around 160 TCR beta chains as associated with cytomegalovirus. Some IMGT-functional V segments, including TRBV6-2 and TRBV6-3, could not be told apart with the 87-base-pair reads, so those segments were excluded. It was suggested by the authors that the approach could potentially be generalized to other disease states and immunological phenotypes. Roughly 17 rarely observed V segments, including chromosome 9 orphons, were excluded from the earlier analysis of some 590 of the donors because counts were too low. In an earlier analysis of 587 of the donors, most TCR beta V segments appeared in productive rearrangements about 87% or about 30% of the time, broadly matching IMGT annotations. Assigning TCR associations to individual alleles was difficult when HLA alleles, especially DR and DQ, strongly co-occurred. In a later analysis, several top co-occurrence clusters were reported to appear linked to parvovirus B19, influenza, CMV and Epstein-Barr virus. The sequencing pipeline was judged likely to have produced a cluster of highly shared sequence variants as a technical artifact. Across donors, most TCR sequences were observed very rarely, whereas some public TCRs were present in many individuals. Because some donors lacked HLA typing at each locus, the association tests relied only on the typed subset. CMV serostatus was the only immune exposure information available for the cohort. In this cohort, only TCR beta chains were sequenced, and detectable features were limited by the absence of alpha or paired-chain data. The presence/absence analyses assumed that sequencing depth was roughly uniform across donors, and that assumption may not be true. A later analysis found that TCR association rates varied across HLA loci, with DRB1 alleles showing the most associated TCRs and HLA-C alleles the fewest. In a later analysis, most CMV-associated TCR beta chains were found to appear HLA-restricted, with HLA associations seemingly driven largely by CMV exposure. Linkage disequilibrium might explain the correlated functional status among segregating V segments, but an unknown experimental factor could not be ruled out. A later analysis found that HLA-associated TCR beta chains were more clonally expanded and had lower generation probabilities than equally common non-associated chains. In a later analysis, around 17,000 TCR beta sequences were associated with specific HLA alleles at a false discovery rate of 0.05. In a later genetic analysis, fewer N-insertions in productive TCRs were reported among donors in an Asian-associated ancestry cluster than the approximately 670-donor mean.

The cohort was made up of 650 to 700 healthy bone marrow donors. All cohort members were sampled while nominally healthy, although unrecorded immune exposures were likely present. The donor was CMV seronegative and was included in the group of about 350 seronegative cohort members. Each donor provided a peripheral blood sample, and peripheral blood mononuclear cells were used for TCR beta sequencing. The Qiagen DNeasy Blood Extraction Kit was used to extract genomic DNA from the blood cell samples. The library was obtained by the immunoSEQ multiplex PCR assay. For the multiplex PCR, a mixture combining 60 forward primers for TCR Vbeta segments and 13 reverse primers for TCR Jbeta segments was used. Amplification of the CDR3 region of rearranged TCR beta genes was performed with a multiplex PCR assay on genomic DNA. The Illumina HiSeq System was used to sequence the amplified TCR beta libraries as 87-base-pair reads. On the authors' methods: A later analysis counted 75 million to 100 million unique TCR beta chains across the 690 or so repertoires, and some 11 million of these chains were shared by at least two donors. To remove PCR and sequencing errors, raw reads were error-corrected and collapsed into unique sequences using a nearest-neighbor algorithm that merged closely related sequences. Alignment of CDR3 sequences to IMGT reference sequences was used to assign V, D and J gene segments. Each retained sequence needed at least a six-nucleotide match to both a V gene segment and a J gene segment. A rearrangement counted as productive if the CDR3 had no stop codons and remained in frame with V and J, and every other rearrangement counted as non-productive. CDR3 was defined by IMGT convention, running from the second conserved V-encoded cysteine to the conserved J-encoded phenylalanine. The earlier analysis of some 550 of the donors excluded any sequence lacking an unambiguous match to a single V gene segment. In an earlier analysis of 587 of the donors, V segments were called functional above 56.7% productive rearrangements and were called segregating when the between-donor standard deviation exceeded 5%. A statistical classification framework was developed to diagnose cytomegalovirus status using the catalog of TCR beta chain sequences. In a later analysis, TCR nucleotide sequences were compared against IMGT/GENE-DB human TR gene sequences so that V and J genes could be assigned. In a later analysis, CDR3 sequences and most-parsimonious VDJ recombination scenarios were assigned using the TCRdist pipeline. In a later analysis, each TCR beta chain was defined by its CDR3 amino acid sequence together with its V-gene family, and reads lacking a unique V-gene family were excluded. To address suspected cross-contamination and a sequencing artifact, a later analysis removed roughly 580 highly shared, low-generation-probability nucleotide sequences. In a later analysis, a clonal expansion index for each public chain was calculated from normalized within-repertoire ranks of inferred template counts. In a later analysis, generation probabilities were computed with a VDJ recombination model fitted to out-of-frame rearrangements, and the resulting probabilities were checked against IGoR. Hypergeometric tests were used in a later analysis to score TCR-TCR, TCR-HLA and TCR-CMV co-occurrence, with a repertoire-size bias correction applied to the TCR pairs. A later analysis estimated false discovery rates by permuting HLA or CMV assignments 20 times. A later analysis grouped co-occurring TCRs with DBSCAN, adding TCRdist sequence similarity when clustering within HLA-allele-positive subsets. Repertoires with fewer than 30,000 or more than 120,000 public chains, plus five repertoires with anomalous nucleotide sharing, were excluded from co-occurrence clustering. TCRdb obtained this table from immuneACCESS and retained in-frame rearrangements with V and J assigned. These tables miss some clones; where compared with another copy, unresolved V genes account for less than half of the shortfall, and the remainder is unexplained. Clone size and the V and J calls come from that table; the DNA yielded D and trimming. The sample table records about 140,000 clones. Of the sample, around 2.2% is held by the ten largest clones.

V loses 3 bases of germline sequence and J loses 2 bases, and the interval between the two ends is 7 bases. The germline V gene gives CDR1 as SGHNT and CDR2 as YENEEA. There are 13 amino acids in the CDR3, from cysteine to phenylalanine inclusive. The retained sequence is limited to the CDR3, 39 bases, with the frame set at the first base. Comments on this clone: What this receptor recognizes is not known.

The clonotype originates from a woman aged 18-30 years in good health and CMV-seronegative. This sequence uses TRBV11-3 and TRBJ2-5, with the D gene too uncertain to name. Specimen: PBMCs. Here is the DNA: TGTGCCAGCAGCTTTGGCAGGCAAGAGACCCAGTACTTC. Its protein product is CASSFGRQETQYF.